Shown below are 31 T cell receptor beta chains from a single sample sequenced in a study of neoadjuvant anti-PD-1 for oral cavity cancer. Noted time point: after neoadjuvant nivolumab, at surgical resection. Generated by immunoSEQ multiplex PCR, the TCRdb table keeps only in-frame clones and is missing some. In the table there are about 12,000 clones, around 71% of which are singletons. The specimen was PBMCs, collected after nivolumab (anti-PD-1) treatment. These receptors were taken from a person aged 35 to 85 with oral cavity squamous cell carcinoma.

This clone was counted between two and nine times. The chain combines TRBV27 with TRBJ1-5, with D maybe TRBD1 (5 bases). Germline CDR1 MNHEY, CDR2 SMNVEV (reference sequence). The CDR3 consists of 14 residues. Trimming shortened V by 3 bases and J by 4 bases, and 10 bases separated the two germline ends. The DNA of the CDR3 is TGTGCCAGCAGTTTTACGGGGACGAATCAGCCCCAGCATTTT. Amino acids: CASSFTGTNQPQHF.

This clone was counted between two and nine times. This chain uses TRBV7-3 with TRBJ1-5; 8 bases align to TRBD1. This CDR3 has 22 amino acids. The V segment lost 0 bases and the J segment 2 bases; nucleotides outside the gene matches: 21. Germline CDR1 is SGHTA and CDR2 is FQGTGA. CDR3 in DNA: TGTGCCAGCAGCTTAACTCTTCTAGCCGGGACAGGTGATTCGTTGGGCAATCAGCCCCAGCATTTT. Translation: CASSLTLLAGTGDSLGNQPQHF.

This chain connects TRBV10-3 to TRBJ2-7; 7 nucleotides agree with TRBD1. The CDR3 loop spans 13 amino acids. V trimming: 6 bases; J trimming: 11 bases; junction bases outside the gene matches: 13. The germline CDR1 and CDR2 sequences are ENHRY and SYGVKD. The CDR3 coding sequence is TGTGCCATCAGGGAACCTTCGGGACAGAGGAAGTACTTC. It codes for CAIREPSGQRKYF.

J is TRBJ1-1 and V is TRBV6-1, with 8 bases matching TRBD1. CDR1 is MNHNS and CDR2 is SASEGT in the germline V gene. The CDR3 consists of 13 residues. The V and J ends lost 2 bases and 6 bases, in that order; junction bases with no gene match: 2. In nucleotides, the CDR3 is TGTGCCAGCAGTGAACAGGGGGCGGCTGAAGCTTTCTTT. Amino acids: CASSEQGAAEAFF.

This clone was found a few times. The chain employs TRBV6-6 and TRBJ2-5; D unresolved. The CDR3 sequence is 15 residues long. Germline loops: CDR1 MNHNY, CDR2 SVGAGI (reference sequence). The germline V and J ends were trimmed by 6 bases and 5 bases, with 19 bases remaining between them. The CDR3 DNA reads TGTGCCAGCAGCAACCACGCCGGAGTCATGGAGACCCAGTACTTC. Translation: CASSNHAGVMETQYF.

The chain combines TRBV7-2 with TRBJ2-3; D possibly corresponds to TRBD1 (6 bases). CDR3 size: 14 residues. In germline, CDR1 is SGHTA, CDR2 FQGNSA. V lost 4 bases to trimming and J lost 2 bases, with 10 bases between them. The CDR3 sequence is CASSSRQATDTQYF. As DNA, the CDR3 is TGTGCCAGCAGCTCGCGACAGGCCACAGATACGCAGTATTTT.

This clone was observed a handful of times. The chain uses TRBV11-2 and TRBJ1-5, with D possibly being TRBD1 (5 bases). Germline CDR1 SGHAT, CDR2 FQNNGV. The CDR3 extends over 15 amino acids. V was pared by 5 bases and J by 4 bases, with 15 bases between. The CDR3 loop reads CASSPTDQGNQPQHF. CDR3 DNA sequence: TGTGCCAGCAGCCCTACCGATCAGGGTAATCAGCCCCAGCATTTT.

The chain joins TRBV30 to TRBJ2-3; 9 nucleotides line up with TRBD2. In germline, CDR1 is GTSNPN, CDR2 SVGIG (reference sequence). The CDR3 spans 15 residues. J was trimmed by 0 bases and V by 3 bases; bases with no gene match: 4. The DNA for the CDR3 is TGTGCCTGGAGGTTAGCGGGAGCTAGCACAGATACGCAGTATTTT. This encodes CAWRLAGASTDTQYF. Full variable domain (remainder filled in from reference TRBV30 and TRBJ2-3): SQTIHQWPATLVQPVGSPLSLECTVEGTSNPNLYWYRQAAGRGLQLLFYSVGIGQISSEVPQNLSASRPQDRQFILSSKKLLLSDSGFYLCAWRLAGASTDTQYFGPGTRLTVL.

The chain employs TRBV5-4 and TRBJ1-1, with 9 bases identical to TRBD1. The CDR3 is made up of 14 amino acids. V lost 1 base to trimming and J lost 5 bases; unmatched junction nucleotides: 3. Looked up from germline, CDR1 is SGHNT and CDR2 is YYREEE (reference sequence). CDR3: CASSLYRGRTEAFF. The CDR3 DNA sequence: TGTGCCAGCAGCTTGTACAGGGGGCGAACTGAAGCTTTCTTT.

This clone was counted a single time. J is TRBJ2-7 and V is TRBV11-2; D is uncertain. The V and J ends lost 6 bases and 1 base respectively, with 16 bases between them. Germline V lookup: CDR1 SGHAT, CDR2 FQNNGV. The CDR3 length is 15 residues. The CDR3 region has the DNA TGTGCCAGCAGACTCTTGAATGCAAGATCCTACGAGCAGTACTTC. Translated, it gives CASRLLNARSYEQYF.

The V gene is TRBV6-4, the J gene TRBJ1-1; 8 bases are shared with TRBD1. V lost 7 bases to trimming and J lost 0 bases; unmatched junction nucleotides: 22. The CDR3 loop spans 20 amino acids. Germline CDR1 and CDR2: MRHNA and SNTAGT. The CDR3, as DNA: TGTGCCAGCATCAACCGCAGAGGTTGCAGGGGGCAGCGGATGAACACTGAAGCTTTCTTT. Encoded protein: CASINRRGCRGQRMNTEAFF.

This clone was counted a few times. DNA for the CDR3: TGTGCCAGCAGCGCAGGGACAGGCGGGCACCAGCCCCAGCATTTT. The encoded protein is CASSAGTGGHQPQHF. This chain uses TRBV9 with TRBJ1-5; TRBD1 matches 8 bases. V lost 3 bases and J lost 7; bases outside the gene matches: 9. This CDR3 has 15 residues. Germline-derived CDR1 and CDR2 are SGDLS and YYNGEE.

The gene calls are TRBV5-1 and TRBJ1-4; 8 nucleotides line up with TRBD1. The ends lost 0 bases at V and 12 bases at J; junction bases unmatched: 10. The CDR3 is 15 amino acids. CDR1 and CDR2 from the germline V gene are SGHRS and YFSETQ. Written as DNA, the CDR3 is TGCGCCAGCAGCTTGGTACCGGGACAGGCAAGGCAACTGTTTTTT. Residues: CASSLVPGQARQLFF.

The rearrangement joins TRBV28 to TRBJ1-2, with D maybe TRBD1 (5 bases). Between the trimmed V and J ends, which lost 3 bases and 2 bases, there was a span of 10 bases. Germline-derived CDR1 and CDR2 are MDHEN and SYDVKM. This CDR3 is built from 14 residues. CDR3 in amino acids: CASSLAGPNYGYTF. The CDR3 region has the DNA TGTGCCAGCAGTTTGGCAGGGCCCAACTATGGCTACACCTTC.

The chain has TRBV6-1 and TRBJ1-5, with D unclear. The V end lost 6 bases, the J end lost 7 bases, and 10 bases lay between the germline ends. CDR1 and CDR2 (germline): MNHNS, SASEGT. The CDR3 has 12 residues. CDR3: CASREANQPQHF. CDR3 nucleotides: TGTGCCAGCAGAGAGGCTAACCAGCCCCAGCATTTT.

In this sample, this clone turned up a few times. The chain combines TRBV27 with TRBJ2-2; 16 nucleotides match TRBD2. The CDR3 is 18 amino acids. In germline, CDR1 is MNHEY, CDR2 SMNVEV (reference sequence). With V trimmed by 4 bases and J by 3 bases, 5 bases remained unmatched. CDR3 amino acids: CASSYGTSGRGYTGELFF. For the CDR3, the DNA is TGTGCCAGCAGTTACGGGACTAGCGGGAGGGGATACACCGGGGAGCTGTTTTTT.

The rearrangement joins TRBV19 to TRBJ2-3; possibly TRBD1 or TRBD2 for D (5 bases each). CDR3 length equals 16 residues. Germline CDR1 reads LNHDA; CDR2 reads SQIVND (reference sequence). V was cut by 1 base and J by 3 bases, with 14 bases left in between. The CDR3 region has the DNA TGTGCCAGTAGTATAGGGGGCGGAGGCGGTACAGATACGCAGTATTTT. Translating gives CASSIGGGGGTDTQYF.

This clone has just a few counts. The rearrangement links TRBV4-1 to TRBJ2-7; 10 positions match TRBD1. Germline V gene sequence: CDR1 MGHRA, CDR2 YSYEKL. Unmatched junction bases numbered 6, after V lost 4 bases and J lost 6 bases. The CDR3 spans 14 residues. The CDR3 region has the DNA TGCGCCAGCAGCCGTCCGGGACAGGGGACCGAGCAGTACTTC. It specifies CASSRPGQGTEQYF.

This clone appeared once. This chain links TRBV9 with TRBJ1-4; the D is unclear. Germline V CDR1 and CDR2: SGDLS, YYNGEE. V shed 4 bases and J shed 2 bases, with 15 bases lying between them. This CDR3 comprises 16 residues. DNA of the CDR3: TGTGCCAGCAGCTCAAATCAGGCGGGGACTAATGAAAAACTGTTTTTT. Translating it yields CASSSNQAGTNEKLFF.

This clone came up a few times. The chain links TRBV5-1 to TRBJ1-2; tentative D call: TRBD1 (5 bases). CDR1 is SGHRS, CDR2 YFSETQ, per germline. Trimming shortened V by 0 bases and J by 1 base, and 10 bases separated the two germline ends. This CDR3 contains 15 residues. The CDR3 region is CASSLGGGDNYGYTF. The CDR3 nucleotides read TGCGCCAGCAGCTTGGGCGGGGGTGATAACTATGGCTACACCTTC.

The V and J genes are TRBV30 and TRBJ2-1; D is perhaps TRBD2 (5 bases). CDR1 is GTSNPN, CDR2 SVGIG, per germline (reference sequence). This CDR3 has 13 amino acids. The V gene lost 2 bases and the J gene lost 9 bases, with 14 bases spanning the gap. The CDR3, as DNA: TGTGCCTGGAGTTTTTTACTAGTAGGTGAGCAGTTCTTC. It is translated as CAWSFLLVGEQFF.

The gene calls are TRBV7-9 and TRBJ1-6, with D maybe TRBD1 (5 bases). V dropped 2 bases and J dropped 5 bases, with 13 bases sitting between them. Germline V gene data show CDR1 as SEHNR and CDR2 as FQNEAQ (reference sequence). The CDR3 runs to 16 residues. Here the CDR3 DNA reads TGTGCCAGCAGCTTACTATCGGGACGCGATAATTCACCCCTCCACTTT. This translates into CASSLLSGRDNSPLHF. Together with reference TRBV7-9 and TRBJ1-6, the CDR3 gives the full variable domain: DTGVSQNPRHKITKRGQNVTFRCDPISEHNRLYWYRQTLGQGPEFLTYFQNEAQLEKSRLLSDRFSAERPKGSFSTLEIQRTEQGDSAMYLCASSLLSGRDNSPLHFGNGTRLTVT.

The J gene is TRBJ1-6, the V gene TRBV5-6, with D maybe TRBD1 (6 bases). Germline CDR1 and CDR2: SGHDT and YYEEEE. Trimming removed 5 bases at V and 5 bases at J, with 11 bases between. This CDR3 is built from 14 residues. The CDR3 DNA reads as TGTGCCAGCAGGGACAGTTTCAATAATTCACCCCTCCACTTT. It yields the protein CASRDSFNNSPLHF.

The chain couples TRBV11-2 to TRBJ2-1; weak D call: TRBD2 (5 bases). Trimming took off 5 bases at V and 0 bases at J, with 20 bases between the two ends. This CDR3 comprises 18 residues. Germline V lookup: CDR1 SGHAT, CDR2 FQNNGV. In nucleotides, the CDR3 is TGTGCCAGCAGCCGACCCGTCCCTCAGCGGAGCTCCTACAATGAGCAGTTCTTC. Its protein is CASSRPVPQRSSYNEQFF.

With respect to this clone: The junction does not match germline at one end; this may be a read error. J is TRBJ2-1 and V is TRBV6-1; 7 nucleotides match TRBD1. The CDR3 consists of 11 residues. CDR1 is MNHNS and CDR2 is SASEGT in the germline V gene. CDR3 sequence: CASSAWGQPVF. In DNA form, the CDR3 reads TGTGCCAGCAGTGCTTGGGGACAGCCGGTCTTC.

V is TRBV2 and J is TRBJ2-2; D is possibly TRBD2 (6 bases). Germline assignment: CDR1 SNHLY and CDR2 FYNNEI. The CDR3 consists of 15 residues. The germline V and J ends were trimmed by 9 bases and 6 bases, with 20 bases remaining between them. CDR3 bases: TGTGCCAGGGGAGGACACTACCCCGGGGCCGGGGAGCTGTTTTTT. Translating it yields CARGGHYPGAGELFF. Complete variable domain (other parts from reference TRBV2 and TRBJ2-2): EPEVTQTPSHQVTQMGQEVILRCVPISNHLYFYWYRQILGQKVEFLVSFYNNEISEKSEIFDDQFSVERPDGSNFTLKIRSTKLEDSAMYFCARGGHYPGAGELFFGEGSRLTVL.

The rearrangement links TRBV7-3 to TRBJ1-2; 12 positions match TRBD1. V trimming: 3 bases; J trimming: 5 bases; junction bases outside the gene matches: 7. This CDR3 is 16 amino acids long. The germline gives CDR1 SGHTA, CDR2 FQGTGA. CDR3 protein: CASSFSPGQGAYGYTF. The CDR3 nucleotides are TGTGCCAGCAGCTTCAGTCCGGGACAGGGGGCGTATGGCTACACCTTC.

Written as DNA, the CDR3 is TGTGCCAGCAGCTCACCGGCCAGGTGGGGGGCCAACGTCCTGACTTTC. Amino acids: CASSSPARWGANVLTF. The V and J genes are TRBV11-2 and TRBJ2-6; D is ambiguous. V lost 4 bases, J lost 4 bases, and 14 bases lay in between. The CDR3 sequence is 16 residues long. The V gene's germline CDR1 is SGHAT and CDR2 FQNNGV.

The J gene is TRBJ2-6, the V gene TRBV30; D not resolved. The V end was cut by 0 bases, the J end by 1 base, with 7 bases between. This CDR3 is 15 amino acids long. Germline CDR1 GTSNPN, CDR2 SVGIG (reference sequence). The CDR3, as DNA: TGTGCCTGGAGTGTATCCCAATCTGGGGCCAACGTCCTGACTTTC. Encoded protein: CAWSVSQSGANVLTF.

This chain uses TRBV7-3 with TRBJ2-2; no reliable D call. Germline CDR1 SGHTA, CDR2 FQGTGA. With 4 bases removed from V and 6 bases from J, the gap between germline ends came to 12 bases. This CDR3 comprises 14 residues. The CDR3 sequence is CASSSRSPAGELFF. DNA of the CDR3: TGTGCCAGCAGCTCCCGGAGTCCGGCCGGGGAGCTGTTTTTT.

J is TRBJ2-5 and V is TRBV5-4; D tentatively fits TRBD1 or TRBD2 (6 bases each). In germline, CDR1 is SGHNT, CDR2 YYREEE (reference sequence). Trimming shortened V by 0 bases and J by 5 bases, and 11 bases separated the two germline ends. The CDR3 has 14 amino acids. In nucleotides, the CDR3 is TGTGCCAGCAGCTTGGAGGGGGGCCGGGAGACCCAGTACTTC. Protein sequence: CASSLEGGRETQYF.